Listed below are T cell receptor beta chains from one sample, sequenced in a study of shared clonotypes between healthy human individuals. The data were produced by immunoSEQ multiplex PCR, yet TCRdb's version contains in-frame clones alone and is incomplete. The sample lists under 1,100,000 clones; about 76% were seen once. The material sequenced was memory CD4+ T cells sorted from blood. The receptors were gathered from a man between 18 and 35 years old in good health. Both conserved end residues are part of each CDR3. D genes are given only for firm matches. Size is stated for part of the rows, as once, few or many counts, or as a class when the clone is expanded.

clone size: .
D gene: .
J gene: TRBJ1-1
V gene: TRBV19
CDR3 DNA: TGTGCCAGTAGTACCTCAGGGGTAAGCACTGAAGCTTTCTTT
CDR3 protein: CASSTSGVSTEAFF

clone size: .
D gene: TRBD1
J gene: TRBJ1-6
V gene: TRBV6-5
CDR3 DNA: TGTGCCAGCAGCTGGGACAGGGGTAATTCACCCCTCCACTTT
CDR3 protein: CASSWDRGNSPLHF

clone size: .
D gene: TRBD1
J gene: TRBJ1-5
V gene: TRBV6-1
CDR3 DNA: TGTGCCAGCAGTGAAAAACCGGGACAGGGAATGGGTTTTGGCAATCAGCCCCAGCATTTT
CDR3 protein: CASSEKPGQGMGFGNQPQHF

clone size: once
D gene: .
J gene: TRBJ2-1
V gene: TRBV7-9
CDR3 DNA: TGTGCCAGCAGCTTACCGGGACTTGGGGGCAATGAGCAGTTCTTC
CDR3 protein: CASSLPGLGGNEQFF

clone size: few
D gene: .
J gene: TRBJ1-1
V gene: TRBV14
CDR3 DNA: TGTGCCAGCAGCCAAGTGGGGGGAGTGGCTGAAGCTTTCTTT
CDR3 protein: CASSQVGGVAEAFF

clone size: .
D gene: .
J gene: TRBJ1-5
V gene: TRBV10-1
CDR3 DNA: TGCGCCAGCAGTGAGTCTGGGGAGGGTCAGCCCCAGCATTTT
CDR3 protein: CASSESGEGQPQHF

clone size: .
D gene: .
J gene: TRBJ1-6
V gene: TRBV28
CDR3 DNA: TGTGCCAGCGTGACCGATGAATATAATTCACCCCTCCACTTT
CDR3 protein: CASVTDEYNSPLHF

clone size: .
D gene: TRBD2
J gene: TRBJ2-1
V gene: TRBV6-4
CDR3 DNA: TGTGCCAGCAGCGCGGGGGGGGCACTCCTCGGTGAGCAGTTCTTC
CDR3 protein: CASSAGGALLGEQFF

clone size: few
D gene: .
J gene: TRBJ2-3
V gene: TRBV28
CDR3 DNA: TGTGCCACCCTAAATTCAGCGGGCACAGATACGCAGTATTTT
CDR3 protein: CATLNSAGTDTQYF

clone size: .
D gene: .
J gene: TRBJ1-1
V gene: TRBV4-1
CDR3 DNA: TGCGCCAGCAGCCAAGGGGCAGGGGCGCCAAGGTGGACTGAAGCTTTCTTT
CDR3 protein: CASSQGAGAPRWTEAFF

clone size: .
D gene: .
J gene: TRBJ2-7
V gene: TRBV6-1
CDR3 DNA: TGTGCCAGCAACACCCTGGGTGCGACTCGCGAGCAGTACTTC
CDR3 protein: CASNTLGATREQYF

clone size: .
D gene: .
J gene: TRBJ1-2
V gene: TRBV30
CDR3 DNA: TGTGCCTGGAGTGTACAGAGGGGCTATGGCTACACCTTC
CDR3 protein: CAWSVQRGYGYTF

clone size: .
D gene: .
J gene: TRBJ2-5
V gene: TRBV2
CDR3 DNA: TGTGCCAGCAGTGAACTCCAAGAGACCCAGTACTTC
CDR3 protein: CASSELQETQYF

clone size: .
D gene: .
J gene: TRBJ2-1
V gene: TRBV7-3
CDR3 DNA: TGTGCCAGCAGCTTAACGATTTCTTCTGGGGCTTTGGGGAATGAGCAGTTCTTC
CDR3 protein: CASSLTISSGALGNEQFF

clone size: once
D gene: .
J gene: TRBJ2-1
V gene: TRBV19
CDR3 DNA: TGTGCCAGTAGTTTCGGCAGGGGAACCAACCTCTACAATGAGCAGTTCTTC
CDR3 protein: CASSFGRGTNLYNEQFF

clone size: .
D gene: TRBD1
J gene: TRBJ1-5
V gene: TRBV30
CDR3 DNA: TGTGCCTGGAACCCTGGACAGGCGGCAGGTCAGCCCCAGCATTTT
CDR3 protein: CAWNPGQAAGQPQHF

clone size: .
D gene: TRBD2
J gene: TRBJ2-5
V gene: TRBV7-9
CDR3 DNA: TGTGCCAGCAGCTTCGGACTAGCGGTCTCTCGGATGGCCCAGTACTTC
CDR3 protein: CASSFGLAVSRMAQYF

clone size: .
D gene: TRBD1
J gene: TRBJ2-3
V gene: TRBV5-1
CDR3 DNA: TGCGCCAGCAGCTTGGGGGTCAACAGGGGAACAGATACGCAGTATTTT
CDR3 protein: CASSLGVNRGTDTQYF

clone size: few
D gene: .
J gene: TRBJ1-2
V gene: TRBV20-1
CDR3 DNA: TGCAGTGCAGCGACAGACTATGGCTACACCTTC
CDR3 protein: CSAATDYGYTF

clone size: .
D gene: .
J gene: TRBJ2-3
V gene: TRBV10-1
CDR3 DNA: TGCGCCAGGGGGAAGGCGGGACTTTCCACAGATACGCAGTATTTT
CDR3 protein: CARGKAGLSTDTQYF

clone size: .
D gene: .
J gene: TRBJ2-7
V gene: TRBV5-4
CDR3 DNA: TGTGCCAGCAGCTTGGGGGGCGGGGGGACAGCCTACGAGCAGTACTTC
CDR3 protein: CASSLGGGGTAYEQYF

clone size: few
D gene: TRBD1
J gene: TRBJ2-7
V gene: TRBV27
CDR3 DNA: TGTGCCAGCAGACGGACAGGGAGCGGCTACGAGCAGTACTTC
CDR3 protein: CASRRTGSGYEQYF

clone size: few
D gene: .
J gene: TRBJ2-7
V gene: TRBV7-8
CDR3 DNA: TGTGCCAGCAGCGAACCGCCGACCTACGAGCAGTACTTC
CDR3 protein: CASSEPPTYEQYF

clone size: .
D gene: TRBD2
J gene: TRBJ2-5
V gene: TRBV30
CDR3 DNA: TGTGCCTGGAAACTAGCGGGAGGAAGTGAGACCCAGTACTTC
CDR3 protein: CAWKLAGGSETQYF

clone size: .
D gene: TRBD2
J gene: TRBJ2-7
V gene: TRBV2
CDR3 DNA: TGTGCCAGCAGTGGCCTGGGAGGGTACGAGCAGTACTTC
CDR3 protein: CASSGLGGYEQYF

clone size: .
D gene: TRBD1
J gene: TRBJ2-7
V gene: TRBV10-2
CDR3 DNA: TGCGCCAGCAGTGACCTACTACGCATGACAGGGGTCGACGAGCAGTACTTC
CDR3 protein: CASSDLLRMTGVDEQYF

clone size: .
D gene: TRBD1
J gene: TRBJ2-5
V gene: TRBV19
CDR3 DNA: TGTGCCAGTAGTTTTGGACAGGGTCTTGAGACCCAGTACTTC
CDR3 protein: CASSFGQGLETQYF

clone size: .
D gene: TRBD2
J gene: TRBJ2-1
V gene: TRBV4-1
CDR3 DNA: TGCGCCAGCAGCCAACCCAGCGGGGGTTTGCCCAATGAGCAGTTCTTC
CDR3 protein: CASSQPSGGLPNEQFF

clone size: .
D gene: TRBD1
J gene: TRBJ1-5
V gene: TRBV7-9
CDR3 DNA: TGTGCCAGCAGCGAGACAGGGGACAATCAGCCCCAGCATTTT
CDR3 protein: CASSETGDNQPQHF

clone size: once
D gene: TRBD1
J gene: TRBJ1-1
V gene: TRBV5-4
CDR3 DNA: TGTGCCAGCAGCTTGGTAACAGGGGTCTCTAACACTGAAGCTTTCTTT
CDR3 protein: CASSLVTGVSNTEAFF

clone size: .
D gene: .
J gene: TRBJ1-5
V gene: TRBV5-1
CDR3 DNA: TGCGCCAGCAGCTTGGGTATGTCGACGGGCAATCAGCCCCAGCATTTT
CDR3 protein: CASSLGMSTGNQPQHF

clone size: .
D gene: .
J gene: TRBJ2-1
V gene: TRBV9
CDR3 DNA: TGTGCCAGCAGCGTAGCTCCTAGGATCAACGAGCAGTTCTTC
CDR3 protein: CASSVAPRINEQFF

clone size: many
D gene: .
J gene: TRBJ1-3
V gene: TRBV28
CDR3 DNA: TGTGCCAGCAGTTTGGTTAAGGGATGGTCTGGAAACACCATATATTTT
CDR3 protein: CASSLVKGWSGNTIYF

clone size: .
D gene: .
J gene: TRBJ2-5
V gene: TRBV6-5
CDR3 DNA: TGTGCCAGCAGTTACACCCTTAAGGAGACCCAGTACTTC
CDR3 protein: CASSYTLKETQYF

clone size: .
D gene: TRBD2
J gene: TRBJ2-3
V gene: TRBV11-2
CDR3 DNA: TGTGCCAGCAGCTTTACCGGGGGGGGAGGCACAGATACGCAGTATTTT
CDR3 protein: CASSFTGGGGTDTQYF

clone size: .
D gene: .
J gene: TRBJ2-7
V gene: TRBV1
CDR3 DNA: TGCACCAGCAGCCAAAACGAGCAGTACTTC
CDR3 protein: CTSSQNEQYF

clone size: .
D gene: TRBD2
J gene: TRBJ2-3
V gene: TRBV5-4
CDR3 DNA: TGTGCCAGCAGCTTTCCTAGCGGGGGGAACACAGATACGCAGTATTTT
CDR3 protein: CASSFPSGGNTDTQYF

clone size: .
D gene: .
J gene: TRBJ1-6
V gene: TRBV7-2
CDR3 DNA: TGTGCCAGCAGCTTACAGGAAAATTCACCCCTCCACTTT
CDR3 protein: CASSLQENSPLHF

clone size: once
D gene: .
J gene: TRBJ2-7
V gene: TRBV4-3
CDR3 DNA: TGCGCCAGCAGCCAAGACCTAATCCGCTCCTACGAGCAGTACTTC
CDR3 protein: CASSQDLIRSYEQYF